This entry lists 9 T cell receptor beta chains sequenced from one sample in a study of blood T cell repertoires in COVID-19. Sequenced by immunoSEQ multiplex PCR; TCRdb stores in-frame clones only, minus some. The profile shows 100,000 to 140,000 clones, under 95% of them singletons. The material sequenced was peripheral blood. The receptors derive from a young woman with acute or convalescent COVID-19.

V usage is TRBV4-2 and J usage is TRBJ1-1, with 12 positions matching TRBD1. V trimming: 1 base; J trimming: 4 bases; junction bases outside the gene matches: 13. Germline V lookup: CDR1 LGHNA, CDR2 YNFKEQ. CDR3 size: 19 residues. The CDR3 DNA reads as TGTGCCAGCAGCCAAGTTCGACCGGGACAGGGGGCTGTGGGCACTGAAGCTTTCTTT. It is translated as CASSQVRPGQGAVGTEAFF.

The V call is TRBV27, the J call TRBJ2-1; 8 bases fit TRBD1. V lost 3 bases and J lost 6; bases outside the gene matches: 4. The CDR3 sequence is 14 residues long. Germline values: CDR1 MNHEY, CDR2 SMNVEV (reference sequence). The CDR3 loop reads CASSLDRVGNEQFF. Here the CDR3 DNA reads TGTGCCAGCAGTTTGGACAGGGTCGGCAATGAGCAGTTCTTC.

This chain uses TRBV19 with TRBJ1-4, with TRBD1 as a possible D gene (5 bases). The germline CDR1 and CDR2 sequences are LNHDA and SQIVND (reference sequence). Trimming removed 4 bases at V and 1 base at J, with 16 bases between. The CDR3 totals 17 residues. This CDR3 reads CASSTMGWTRTNEKLFF. CDR3 nucleotides: TGTGCCAGTAGTACCATGGGGTGGACACGAACTAATGAAAAACTGTTTTTT.

The chain is built from TRBV28 and TRBJ2-1, with D perhaps TRBD1 (5 bases). Per the germline V gene, CDR1 is MDHEN and CDR2 is SYDVKM. V lost 5 bases to trimming and J lost 8 bases, with 13 bases between them. The CDR3 extends over 13 amino acids. CDR3 coding DNA: TGTGCCAGCAGTCTACAGGTCTCGGATGAGCAGTTCTTC. Translating gives CASSLQVSDEQFF.

In its sample, this clone was seen many times. The J gene is TRBJ2-1, the V gene TRBV10-2; 8 bases are a match to TRBD1. Germline CDR1 and CDR2: WSHSY and SAAADI. V shed 10 bases, J shed 5 bases, and the junction held 13 bases outside the gene matches. CDR3 size: 15 residues. The CDR3 DNA follows: TGCGCCACCAACCCATCCCGGACAGGGCACAATGAGCAGTTCTTC. It yields the protein CATNPSRTGHNEQFF.

This clone came up once. The rearrangement joins TRBV18 to TRBJ2-5; D is unresolved. This CDR3 spans 14 amino acids. Trimming shortened V by 3 bases and J by 5 bases, and 13 bases separated the two germline ends. The germline CDR1 and CDR2 sequences are KGHSH and LQKENI. Here the CDR3 DNA reads TGTGCCAGCTCACCGCCTGTTACGGAGGAGACCCAGTACTTC. Translated, it gives CASSPPVTEETQYF.

The chain employs TRBV9 and TRBJ2-1; 12 bases are a match to TRBD2. The trim removed 0 bases at V and 9 bases at J, leaving 1 base unmatched. The CDR3 length is 14 residues. Looked up from germline, CDR1 is SGDLS and CDR2 is YYNGEE. CDR3 region: CASSVELAGGEQFF. The CDR3 DNA reads TGTGCCAGCAGCGTAGAACTAGCGGGGGGTGAGCAGTTCTTC.

The V call is TRBV19, the J call TRBJ2-2; no clear D gene. V dropped 6 bases and J dropped 3 bases, with 11 bases sitting between them. Germline-derived CDR1 and CDR2 are LNHDA and SQIVND (reference sequence). This CDR3 is 14 amino acids long. The CDR3 here is CASSPRRDTGELFF. The CDR3 DNA sequence: TGTGCCAGTAGCCCTCGACGGGACACCGGGGAGCTGTTTTTT.

This clone came up once. The identical CDR3 is also encoded by other nucleotide sequences in the sample. The rearrangement joins TRBV30 to TRBJ1-5, with D uncertain. This CDR3 region has 13 residues. Germline assignment: CDR1 GTSNPN and CDR2 SVGIG (reference sequence). V dropped 0 bases and J dropped 3 bases, with 6 bases sitting between them. The CDR3 nucleotides read TGTGCCTGGAGTGTACGGGACAATCAGCCCCAGCATTTT. This gives the protein CAWSVRDNQPQHF.